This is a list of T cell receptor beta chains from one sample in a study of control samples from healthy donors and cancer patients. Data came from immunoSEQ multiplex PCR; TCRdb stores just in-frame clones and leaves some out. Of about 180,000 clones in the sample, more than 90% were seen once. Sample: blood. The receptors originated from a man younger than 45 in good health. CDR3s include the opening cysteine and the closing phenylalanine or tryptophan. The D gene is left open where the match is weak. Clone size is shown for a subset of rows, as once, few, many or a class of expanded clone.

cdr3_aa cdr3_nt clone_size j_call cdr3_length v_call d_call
CASSPGISNEQYF TGTGCCAGCAGCCCCGGCATCAGTAACGAGCAGTACTTC few TRBJ2-7 13 TRBV7-9 -
CAWSKGPPQHF TGTGCCTGGAGTAAGGGGCCGCCCCAGCATTTT - TRBJ1-5 11 TRBV30 -
CASSPARDWSYGYTF TGTGCCAGCAGCCCCGCACGGGACTGGAGTTATGGCTACACCTTC once TRBJ1-2 15 TRBV6-2/TRBV6-3 -
CASSLGPGNGYTF TGTGCCAGCAGTTTAGGTCCGGGTAACGGCTACACCTTC - TRBJ1-2 13 TRBV27 -
CASSWTSGSYEQFF TGTGCCAGCAGCTGGACTAGCGGGAGCTATGAGCAGTTCTTC once TRBJ2-1 14 TRBV7-3 TRBD2
CATSDGSATGNEQFF TGTGCCACCAGTGATGGATCAGCGACAGGGAATGAGCAGTTCTTC - TRBJ2-1 15 TRBV24-1 TRBD1
CASSYDGSSYEQYF TGTGCCAGCAGTTACGACGGTAGCTCCTACGAGCAGTACTTC - TRBJ2-7 14 TRBV6-5 -
CATSDFHDRDRGYEQYF TGTGCCACCAGTGATTTCCATGACCGGGACAGGGGCTACGAGCAGTACTTC - TRBJ2-7 17 TRBV24-1 TRBD1
CASSLVVMGRNEKLFF TGTGCCAGCAGCTTGGTTGTTATGGGCCGAAATGAAAAACTGTTTTTT - TRBJ1-4 16 TRBV5-6 -
CASSVQTSSYNEQFF TGTGCCAGCAGCGTCCAGACTAGCTCCTACAATGAGCAGTTCTTC - TRBJ2-1 15 TRBV9 -
CASRTDRGPFAEQFF TGTGCCAGTAGGACCGACAGGGGGCCTTTCGCTGAGCAGTTCTTC - TRBJ2-1 15 TRBV19 TRBD1
CASSPQGGLISYEQYF TGTGCCAGCAGCCCACAGGGGGGACTTATCTCCTACGAGCAGTACTTC - TRBJ2-7 16 TRBV3-1/TRBV3-2 TRBD1
CASSSDSGYTF TGTGCCAGCAGTTCCGACAGCGGCTACACCTTC - TRBJ1-2 11 TRBV28 -
CASSYHIPHALGLRETQYF TGTGCCAGCAGTTATCACATCCCCCACGCTCTAGGGTTAAGAGAGACCCAGTACTTC - TRBJ2-5 19 TRBV6-2/TRBV6-3 -
CASSVDATPNYGYTF TGTGCCAGCAGCGTAGATGCTACTCCTAACTATGGCTACACCTTC once TRBJ1-2 15 TRBV9 -
CASSLGQGVANEKLFF TGTGCCAGCAGCTTGGGACAGGGGGTCGCTAATGAAAAACTGTTTTTT once TRBJ1-4 16 TRBV11-2 TRBD1
CASSLGQTLNTEAFF TGTGCCAGCAGTTTAGGGCAGACCTTGAACACTGAAGCTTTCTTT - TRBJ1-1 15 TRBV27 -
CASSSRRAGVMNTEAFF TGTGCCAGCAGCTCGCGCCGTGCGGGGGTCATGAACACTGAAGCTTTCTTT - TRBJ1-1 17 TRBV7-9 -
CASKPTASYNSPLHF TGTGCCAGCAAACCGACGGCTTCCTATAATTCACCCCTCCACTTT - TRBJ1-6 15 TRBV6-5 -
CASSLSGRAYEQYF TGCGCCAGCAGCTTGAGTGGCAGGGCTTACGAGCAGTACTTC - TRBJ2-7 14 TRBV5-1 -
CASSVSGSYEQYF TGTGCCAGCAGCGTATCAGGTTCCTACGAGCAGTACTTC once TRBJ2-7 13 TRBV9 -
CASGGQKNTGELFF TGTGCCAGCGGAGGACAGAAGAACACCGGGGAGCTGTTTTTT - TRBJ2-2 14 TRBV2 -
CASSFTFADREEYTGELFF TGTGCCAGCAGCTTCACCTTCGCGGACAGGGAGGAGTACACCGGGGAGCTGTTTTTT - TRBJ2-2 19 TRBV13 TRBD1